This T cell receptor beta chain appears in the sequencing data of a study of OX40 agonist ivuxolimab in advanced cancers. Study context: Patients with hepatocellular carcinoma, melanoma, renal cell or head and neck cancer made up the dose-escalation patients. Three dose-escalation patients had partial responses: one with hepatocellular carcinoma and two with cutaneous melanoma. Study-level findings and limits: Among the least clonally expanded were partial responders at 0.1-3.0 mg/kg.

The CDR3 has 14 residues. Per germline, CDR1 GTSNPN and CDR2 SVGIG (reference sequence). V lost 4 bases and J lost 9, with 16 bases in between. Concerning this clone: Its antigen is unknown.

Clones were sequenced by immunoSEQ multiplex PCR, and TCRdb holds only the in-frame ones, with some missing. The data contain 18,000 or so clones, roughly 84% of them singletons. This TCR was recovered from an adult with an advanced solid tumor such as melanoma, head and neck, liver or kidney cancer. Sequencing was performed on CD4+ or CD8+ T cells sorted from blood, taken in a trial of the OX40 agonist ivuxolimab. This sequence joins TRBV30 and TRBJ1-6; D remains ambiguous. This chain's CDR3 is CAWTAGVHSSPLHF. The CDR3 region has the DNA TGTGCCTGGACCGCCGGGGTTCACAGTTCACCCCTCCACTTT.